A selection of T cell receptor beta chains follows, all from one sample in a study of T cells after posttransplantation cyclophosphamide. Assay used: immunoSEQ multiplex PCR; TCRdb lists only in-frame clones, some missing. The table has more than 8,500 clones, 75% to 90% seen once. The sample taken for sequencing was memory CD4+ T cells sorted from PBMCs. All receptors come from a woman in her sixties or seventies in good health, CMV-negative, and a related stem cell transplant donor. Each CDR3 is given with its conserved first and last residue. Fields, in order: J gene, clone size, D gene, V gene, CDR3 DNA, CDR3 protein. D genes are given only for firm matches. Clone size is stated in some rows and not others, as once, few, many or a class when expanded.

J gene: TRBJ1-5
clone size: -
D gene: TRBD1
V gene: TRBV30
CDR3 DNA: TGTGCCTGGGGGGGGACAGGGGCGAATCAGCCCCAGCATTTT
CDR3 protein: CAWGGTGANQPQHF

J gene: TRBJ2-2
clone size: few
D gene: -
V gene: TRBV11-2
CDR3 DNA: TGTGCCAGCAGCTCCCCCCCATCCCCCGGGGAGCTGTTTTTT
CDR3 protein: CASSSPPSPGELFF

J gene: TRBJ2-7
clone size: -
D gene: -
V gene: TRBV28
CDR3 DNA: TGTGCCAGCAGTTATACCCCCCGGGGGAGCTCCTACGAGCAGTACTTC
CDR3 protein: CASSYTPRGSSYEQYF

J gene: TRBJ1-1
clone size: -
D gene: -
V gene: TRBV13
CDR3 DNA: TGTGCCAGCAGCTTAGGGGCGGGGACAGCTTTCTTT
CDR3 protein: CASSLGAGTAFF

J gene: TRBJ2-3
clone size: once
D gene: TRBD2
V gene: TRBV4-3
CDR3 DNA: TGCGCCAGCCGCAATTCTCTAGCGGGCGCAGATACGCAGTATTTT
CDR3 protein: CASRNSLAGADTQYF

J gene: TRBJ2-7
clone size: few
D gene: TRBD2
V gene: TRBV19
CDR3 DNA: TGTGCCAGTAGTATTCAGGGACTAGCGGGAGCCGAGCAGTACTTC
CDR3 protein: CASSIQGLAGAEQYF

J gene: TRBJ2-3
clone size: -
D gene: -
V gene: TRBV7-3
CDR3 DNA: TGTGCCAGCAGCCCGCAGGGGAGAAGCACAGATACGCAGTATTTT
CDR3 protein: CASSPQGRSTDTQYF

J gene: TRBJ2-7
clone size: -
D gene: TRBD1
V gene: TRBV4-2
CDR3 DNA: TGTGCCAGCAGCCGACAGGGGTTCCACGAGCAGTACTTC
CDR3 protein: CASSRQGFHEQYF

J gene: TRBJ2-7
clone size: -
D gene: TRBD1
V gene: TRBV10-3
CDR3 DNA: TGTGCCATCAGTGGGACAGGGAGCGAGCAGTACTTC
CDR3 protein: CAISGTGSEQYF

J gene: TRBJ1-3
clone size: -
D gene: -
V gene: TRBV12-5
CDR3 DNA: TGTGCTAGTGGTTTGCCCGCGGGGGGCTCTGGAAACACCATATATTTT
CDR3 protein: CASGLPAGGSGNTIYF

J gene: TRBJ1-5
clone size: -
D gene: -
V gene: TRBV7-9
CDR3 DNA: TGTGCCAGCAGTTTCGCGGGAAGGGCACAGCCCCAGCATTTT
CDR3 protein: CASSFAGRAQPQHF

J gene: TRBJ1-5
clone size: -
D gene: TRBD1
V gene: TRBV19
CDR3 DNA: TGTGCCAGTACCCGAAGGACAGGGAAATTTGGCAATCAGCCCCAGCATTTT
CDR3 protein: CASTRRTGKFGNQPQHF

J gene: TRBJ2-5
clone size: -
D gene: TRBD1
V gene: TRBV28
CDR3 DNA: TGTGCCAGCAGTCGAGGCGGGACAGGGGGCCAAGAGACCCAGTACTTC
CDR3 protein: CASSRGGTGGQETQYF

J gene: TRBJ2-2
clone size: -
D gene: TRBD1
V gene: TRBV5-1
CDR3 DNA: TGCGCCAGCAGCTTGTCGTTGGACAGGGCCACCGGGGAGCTGTTTTTT
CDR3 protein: CASSLSLDRATGELFF

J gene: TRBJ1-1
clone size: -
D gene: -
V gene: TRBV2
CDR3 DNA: TGTGCCAGCACCCCAAGGACAGCTAGGAACACTGAAGCTTTCTTT
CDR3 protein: CASTPRTARNTEAFF

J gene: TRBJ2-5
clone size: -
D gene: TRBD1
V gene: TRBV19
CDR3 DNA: TGTGCCAGTAGCCGGACAGGGGGCTCGGAGACCCAGTACTTC
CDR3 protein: CASSRTGGSETQYF

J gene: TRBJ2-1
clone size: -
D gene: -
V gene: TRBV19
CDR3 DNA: TGTGCCAGTAGTATAATCTCAATGGGCTACAGTCATAATGAGCAGTTCTTC
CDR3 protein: CASSIISMGYSHNEQFF

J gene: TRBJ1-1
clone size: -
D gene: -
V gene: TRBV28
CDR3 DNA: TGTGCCACCGGGGGGATAAGAGACACTGAAGCTTTCTTT
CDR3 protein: CATGGIRDTEAFF

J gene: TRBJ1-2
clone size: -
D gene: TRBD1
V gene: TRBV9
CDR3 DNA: TGTGCCAGCAGCGTATTCGATCGGACAGGGACCTTTGGCTACACCTTC
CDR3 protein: CASSVFDRTGTFGYTF

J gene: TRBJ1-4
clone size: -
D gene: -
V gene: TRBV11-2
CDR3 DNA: TGTGCCAGCAGCACCTCGCGGGGGTTTAATGAAAAACTGTTTTTT
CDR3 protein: CASSTSRGFNEKLFF

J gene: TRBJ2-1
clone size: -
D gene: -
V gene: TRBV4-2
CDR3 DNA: TGTGCCAGCAGCCAAGATGGGGAACTAGCCTACAATGAGCAGTTCTTC
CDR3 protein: CASSQDGELAYNEQFF

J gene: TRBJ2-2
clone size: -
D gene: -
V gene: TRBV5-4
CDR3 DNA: TGTGCCAGCAGCTTTCGCACCGGGGAGCTGTTTTTT
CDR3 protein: CASSFRTGELFF

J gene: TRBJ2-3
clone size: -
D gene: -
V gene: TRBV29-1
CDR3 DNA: TGCAGCGTGACTCCCACAGATACGCAGTATTTT
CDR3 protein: CSVTPTDTQYF

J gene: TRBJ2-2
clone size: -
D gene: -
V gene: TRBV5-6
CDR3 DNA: TGTGCCAGCAGGGAGGAGGGGGGGAATTCGAACACCGGGGAGCTGTTTTTT
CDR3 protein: CASREEGGNSNTGELFF

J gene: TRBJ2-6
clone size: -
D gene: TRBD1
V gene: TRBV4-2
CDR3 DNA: TGTGCCAGCAGCCGTGGGACAGGGGACTACTCTGGGGCCAACGTCCTGACTTTC
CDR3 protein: CASSRGTGDYSGANVLTF

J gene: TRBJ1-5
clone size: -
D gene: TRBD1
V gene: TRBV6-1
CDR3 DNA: TGTGCCAGCAGTGAAGCACAGGGGACGTTACAGCCCCAGCATTTT
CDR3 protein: CASSEAQGTLQPQHF

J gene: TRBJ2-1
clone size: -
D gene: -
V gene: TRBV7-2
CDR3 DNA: TGTGCCAGCAGCTCCCTCCCCGCATCTAGCTCCTACAATGAGCAGTTCTTC
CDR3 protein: CASSSLPASSSYNEQFF

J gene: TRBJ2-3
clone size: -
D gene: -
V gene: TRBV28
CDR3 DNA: TGTGCCAGCAACCAGGGTGGAGCAGATACGCAGTATTTT
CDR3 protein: CASNQGGADTQYF

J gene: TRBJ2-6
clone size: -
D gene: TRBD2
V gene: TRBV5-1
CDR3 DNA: TGCGCCAGCAGCTGGGGGACTAGCGGTTCTGGGGCCAACGTCCTGACTTTC
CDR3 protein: CASSWGTSGSGANVLTF

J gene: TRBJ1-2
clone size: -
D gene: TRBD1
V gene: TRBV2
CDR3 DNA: TGTGCCAGCAGGGGACAGGGGGCGATCCCTAACTATGGCTACACCTTC
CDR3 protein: CASRGQGAIPNYGYTF

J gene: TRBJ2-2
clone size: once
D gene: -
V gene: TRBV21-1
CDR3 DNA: TGTGCCAGCACTGTCCCAACAGGGGACTTAGAGGAGAGGGAGCTGTTTTTT
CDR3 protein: CASTVPTGDLEERELFF

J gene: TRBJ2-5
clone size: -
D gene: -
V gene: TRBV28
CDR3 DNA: TGTGCCAGCAGTTTACCTATGGGCAGGGCAGAGACCCAGTACTTC
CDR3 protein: CASSLPMGRAETQYF

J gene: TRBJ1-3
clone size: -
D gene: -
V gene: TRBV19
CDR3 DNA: TGTGCCAGCCGCCGGGGGGAGTCCGTTTCTGGAAACACCATATATTTT
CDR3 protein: CASRRGESVSGNTIYF

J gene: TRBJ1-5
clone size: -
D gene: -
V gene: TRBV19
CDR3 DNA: TGTGCCAGTAGTTACGGGGTCGGGGGGGGTCAGCCCCAGCATTTT
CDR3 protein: CASSYGVGGGQPQHF

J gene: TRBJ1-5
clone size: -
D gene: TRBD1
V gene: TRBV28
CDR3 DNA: TGTGCCAGCGGGGACAGGGGTAAACAGCCCCAGCATTTT
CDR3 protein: CASGDRGKQPQHF

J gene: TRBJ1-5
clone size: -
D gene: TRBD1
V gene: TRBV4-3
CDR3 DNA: TGCGCCAGCAGCGGACAGGGAGGTAAGAGCAATCAGCCCCAGCATTTT
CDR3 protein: CASSGQGGKSNQPQHF

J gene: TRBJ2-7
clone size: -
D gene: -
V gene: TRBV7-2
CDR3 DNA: TGTGCCAGCAGCTCCCAGGGATGGTACGAGCAGTACTTC
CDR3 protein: CASSSQGWYEQYF

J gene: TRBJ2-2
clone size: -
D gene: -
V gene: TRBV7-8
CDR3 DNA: TGTGCCAGCCGCCGGACCCCGGGGACCGGGGAGCTGTTTTTT
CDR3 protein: CASRRTPGTGELFF

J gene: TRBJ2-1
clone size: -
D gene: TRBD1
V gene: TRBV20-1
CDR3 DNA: TGCAGTGCTGGACAGGGGGATGAGCAGTTCTTC
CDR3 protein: CSAGQGDEQFF

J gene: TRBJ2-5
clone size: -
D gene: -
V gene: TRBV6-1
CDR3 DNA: TGTGCCAGCAGTGAAGTTCGCTGGGGCTATCAAGAGACCCAGTACTTC
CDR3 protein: CASSEVRWGYQETQYF

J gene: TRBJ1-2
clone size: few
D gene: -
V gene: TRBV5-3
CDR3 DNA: TGTGCCAGAAGAAAGGTGAGAGGGAACTATGGCTACACCTTC
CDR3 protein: CARRKVRGNYGYTF

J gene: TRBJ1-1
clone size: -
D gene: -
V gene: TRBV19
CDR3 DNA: TGTGCCAGTAGTATTCTCGAACAGGGTGCGGGAGCTTTCTTT
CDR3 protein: CASSILEQGAGAFF

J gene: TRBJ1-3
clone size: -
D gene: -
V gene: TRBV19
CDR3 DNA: TGTGCCAGTAGCCCGGGACTCCCGAAACCTGGAAACACCATATATTTT
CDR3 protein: CASSPGLPKPGNTIYF

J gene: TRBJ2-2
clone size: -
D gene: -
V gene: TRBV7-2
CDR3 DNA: TGTGCCAGCAGCCCCAAGCCGGGTGGAACCGGGGAGCTGTTTTTT
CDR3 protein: CASSPKPGGTGELFF

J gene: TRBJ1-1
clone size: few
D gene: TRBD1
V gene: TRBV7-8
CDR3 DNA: TGTGCCAGCAGCCCCCAGACAGGGGATGGCAAAGCTTTCTTT
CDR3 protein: CASSPQTGDGKAFF

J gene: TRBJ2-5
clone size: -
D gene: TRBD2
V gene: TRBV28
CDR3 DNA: TGTGCCAGCAGTTCTTTGGGGACTAGTAAAAAAGAGACCCAGTACTTC
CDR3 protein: CASSSLGTSKKETQYF

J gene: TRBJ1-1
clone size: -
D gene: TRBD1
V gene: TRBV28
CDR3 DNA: TGTGCCAGCAGTTTGGGACAGAAGAACACTGAAGCTTTCTTT
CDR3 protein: CASSLGQKNTEAFF

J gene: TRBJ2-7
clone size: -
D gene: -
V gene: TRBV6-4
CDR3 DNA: TGTGCCAGAGGAGCCAACGAGCAGTACTTC
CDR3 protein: CARGANEQYF

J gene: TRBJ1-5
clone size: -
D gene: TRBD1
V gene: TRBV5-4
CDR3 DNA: TGTGCCAGCAGCTTGGGGACAGGTCACAATCGGCCCCAGCATTTT
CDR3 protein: CASSLGTGHNRPQHF

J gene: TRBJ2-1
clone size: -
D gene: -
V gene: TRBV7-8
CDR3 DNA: TGTGCCAGCAGGGCGGGGGCCACGGATTTCTTC
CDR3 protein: CASRAGATDFF

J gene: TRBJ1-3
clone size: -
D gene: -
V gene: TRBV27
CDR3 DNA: TGTGCCAGTCGGGAGGGCTCTGGAAACACCATATATTTT
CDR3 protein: CASREGSGNTIYF

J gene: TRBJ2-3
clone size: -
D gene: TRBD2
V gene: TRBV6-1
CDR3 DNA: TGTGCCAGCAGTGAAGGGTGGGGTAGCGGGGGATACACAGATACGCAGTATTTT
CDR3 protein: CASSEGWGSGGYTDTQYF